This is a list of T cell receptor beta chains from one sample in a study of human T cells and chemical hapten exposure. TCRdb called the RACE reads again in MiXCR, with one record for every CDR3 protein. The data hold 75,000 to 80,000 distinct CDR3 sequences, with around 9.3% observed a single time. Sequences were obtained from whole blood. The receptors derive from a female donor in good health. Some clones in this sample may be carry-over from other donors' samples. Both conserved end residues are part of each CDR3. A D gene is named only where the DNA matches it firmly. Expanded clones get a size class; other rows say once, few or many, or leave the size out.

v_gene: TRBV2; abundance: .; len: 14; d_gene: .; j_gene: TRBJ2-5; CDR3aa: CASSDLTAQETQYF; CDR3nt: TGTGCCAGCAGTGATTTAACAGCCCAAGAGACCCAGTACTTC
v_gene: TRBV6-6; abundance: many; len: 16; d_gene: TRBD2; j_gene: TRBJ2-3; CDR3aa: CASSYLAGASTDTQYF; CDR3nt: TGTGCCAGCAGTTACCTAGCGGGGGCCAGCACAGATACGCAGTATTTT
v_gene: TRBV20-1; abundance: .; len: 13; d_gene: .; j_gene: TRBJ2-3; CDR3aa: CSAWRVASHTQYF; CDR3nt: TGCAGTGCGTGGAGGGTGGCTAGCCATACGCAGTATTTT
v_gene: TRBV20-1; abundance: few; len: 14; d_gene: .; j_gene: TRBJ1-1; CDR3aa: CSATKPRKNTEAFF; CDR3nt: TGCAGTGCCACAAAACCCAGGAAGAACACTGAAGCTTTCTTT
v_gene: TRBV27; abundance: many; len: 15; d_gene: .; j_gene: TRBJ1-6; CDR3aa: CASSPTPSYNSPLHF; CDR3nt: TGTGCCAGCAGCCCGACACCCTCCTATAATTCACCCCTCCACTTT
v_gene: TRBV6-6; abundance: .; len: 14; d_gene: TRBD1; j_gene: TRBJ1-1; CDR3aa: CASSLPGQPTEAFF; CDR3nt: TGTGCCAGCAGTTTACCGGGACAGCCTACTGAAGCTTTCTTT
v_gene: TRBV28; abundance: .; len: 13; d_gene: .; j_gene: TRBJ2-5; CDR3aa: CASRGGPPETQYF; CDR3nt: TGTGCCAGCAGAGGGGGACCACCGGAGACCCAGTACTTC
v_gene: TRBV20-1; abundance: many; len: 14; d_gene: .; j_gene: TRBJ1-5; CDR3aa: CSARSPYSNQPQHF; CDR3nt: TGCAGTGCTAGGAGTCCATATAGCAATCAGCCCCAGCATTTT
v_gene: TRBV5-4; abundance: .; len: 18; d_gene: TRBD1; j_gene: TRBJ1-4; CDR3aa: CASSLHRDRGRSEEKLFF; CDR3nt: TGTGCCAGCAGCTTACACCGGGACAGGGGGCGTAGTGAAGAAAAACTGTTTTTT
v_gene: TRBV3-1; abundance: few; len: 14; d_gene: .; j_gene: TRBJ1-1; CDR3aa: CASSHGTLNTEAFF; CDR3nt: TGTGCCAGCAGCCACGGGACATTGAACACTGAAGCTTTCTTT
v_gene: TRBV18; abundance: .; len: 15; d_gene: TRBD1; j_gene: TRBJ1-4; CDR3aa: CASSPRQGADEKLFF; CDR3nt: TGTGCCAGCTCACCCCGACAGGGGGCGGATGAAAAACTGTTTTTT
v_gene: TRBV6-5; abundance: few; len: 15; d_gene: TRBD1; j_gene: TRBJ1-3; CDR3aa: CASRPQGALGNTIYF; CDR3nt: TGTGCCAGCAGGCCACAGGGGGCGCTGGGAAACACCATATATTTT
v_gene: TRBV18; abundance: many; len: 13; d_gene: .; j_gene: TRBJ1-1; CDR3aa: CASSPGALLEAFF; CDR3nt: TGTGCCAGTTCACCGGGAGCGCTCTTAGAAGCTTTCTTT
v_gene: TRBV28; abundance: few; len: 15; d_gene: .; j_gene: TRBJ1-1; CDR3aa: CASSLELGGNTEAFF; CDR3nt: TGTGCCAGCAGTTTAGAACTAGGGGGGAACACTGAAGCTTTCTTT
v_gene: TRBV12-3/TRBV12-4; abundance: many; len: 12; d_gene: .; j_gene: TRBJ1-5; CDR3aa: CASSFWDQPQHF; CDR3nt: TGTGCCAGCAGTTTCTGGGATCAGCCCCAGCATTTT
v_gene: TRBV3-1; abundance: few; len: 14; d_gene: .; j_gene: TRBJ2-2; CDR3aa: CASSQAQGTGELFF; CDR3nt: TGTGCCAGCAGCCAAGCACAGGGCACCGGGGAGCTGTTTTTT
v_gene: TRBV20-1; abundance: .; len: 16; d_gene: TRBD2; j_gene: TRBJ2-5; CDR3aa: CSARDSLAGDQETQYF; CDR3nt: TGCAGTGCTAGAGATTCACTAGCGGGGGACCAAGAGACCCAGTACTTC
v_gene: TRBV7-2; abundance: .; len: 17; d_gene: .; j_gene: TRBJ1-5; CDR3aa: CASSLAGGIRGNQPQHF; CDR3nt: TGTGCCAGCAGCTTAGCGGGGGGGATTCGAGGCAATCAGCCCCAGCATTTT
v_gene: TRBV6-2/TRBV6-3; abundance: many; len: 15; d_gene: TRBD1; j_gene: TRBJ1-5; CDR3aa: CASSLDRGGNQPQHF; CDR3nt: TGTGCCAGCAGTCTCGACAGGGGCGGCAATCAGCCCCAGCATTTT
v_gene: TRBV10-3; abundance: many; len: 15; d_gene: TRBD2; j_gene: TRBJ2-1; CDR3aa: CAISGLAGDHNEQFF; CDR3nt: TGTGCCATCAGTGGACTAGCGGGGGATCACAATGAGCAGTTCTTC
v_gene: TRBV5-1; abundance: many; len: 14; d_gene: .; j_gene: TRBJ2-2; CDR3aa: CASSGVPNTGELFF; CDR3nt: TGCGCCAGCAGCGGGGTGCCGAACACCGGGGAGCTGTTTTTT
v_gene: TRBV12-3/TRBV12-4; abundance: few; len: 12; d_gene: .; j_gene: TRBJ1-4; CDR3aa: CASRPDSEKLFF; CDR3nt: TGTGCCAGCAGACCGGACAGCGAAAAACTGTTTTTT
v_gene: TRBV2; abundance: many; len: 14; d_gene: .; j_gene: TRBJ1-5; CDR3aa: CASSVRAGDQPQHF; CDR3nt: TGTGCCAGCAGTGTGAGGGCAGGGGATCAGCCCCAGCATTTT
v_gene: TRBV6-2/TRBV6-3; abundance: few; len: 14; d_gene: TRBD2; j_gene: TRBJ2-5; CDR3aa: CASSSSGGSKTQYF; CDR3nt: TGTGCCAGCAGCTCGAGCGGGGGGTCGAAGACCCAGTACTTC
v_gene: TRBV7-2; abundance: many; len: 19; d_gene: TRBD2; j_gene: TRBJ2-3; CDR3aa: CASRDSASGGHSPPDTQYF; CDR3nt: TGTGCCAGCAGAGATAGCGCTAGCGGGGGCCATTCCCCCCCAGATACGCAGTATTTT
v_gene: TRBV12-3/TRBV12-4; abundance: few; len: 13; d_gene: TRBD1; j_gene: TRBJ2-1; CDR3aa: CASRRTGGREQFF; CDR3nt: TGTGCCAGCAGACGAACAGGGGGCCGTGAGCAGTTCTTC
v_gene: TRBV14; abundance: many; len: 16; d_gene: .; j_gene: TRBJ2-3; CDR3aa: CASSQALTRAPLAQYF; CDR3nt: TGTGCCAGCAGCCAAGCCCTAACTAGGGCCCCGTTAGCGCAGTATTTT
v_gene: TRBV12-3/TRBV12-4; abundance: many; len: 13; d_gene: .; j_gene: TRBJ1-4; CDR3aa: CASSRDRNEKLFF; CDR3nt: TGTGCCAGCAGCCGGGACCGAAATGAAAAACTGTTTTTT
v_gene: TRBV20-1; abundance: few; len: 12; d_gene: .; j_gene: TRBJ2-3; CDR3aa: CSALGSTDTQYF; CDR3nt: TGCAGTGCTTTGGGTAGCACAGATACGCAGTATTTT
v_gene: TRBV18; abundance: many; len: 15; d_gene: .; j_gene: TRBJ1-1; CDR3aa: CASSPRQGLDTEAFF; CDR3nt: TGTGCCAGCTCACCAAGGCAGGGTTTGGACACTGAAGCTTTCTTT
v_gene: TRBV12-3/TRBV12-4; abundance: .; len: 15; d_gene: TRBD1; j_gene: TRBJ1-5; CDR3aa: CASSLGTGFSQPQHF; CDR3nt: TGTGCCAGCAGTCTCGGGACAGGGTTTAGCCAGCCCCAGCATTTT
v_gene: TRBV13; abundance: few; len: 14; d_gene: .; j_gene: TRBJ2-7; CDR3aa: CASSLGKGSYEQYF; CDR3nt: TGTGCCAGCAGCTTAGGCAAGGGATCCTACGAGCAGTACTTC
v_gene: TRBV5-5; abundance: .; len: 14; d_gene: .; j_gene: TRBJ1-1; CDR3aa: CASSLFWGETEAFF; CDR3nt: TGTGCCAGCAGCTTGTTCTGGGGGGAAACTGAAGCTTTCTTT
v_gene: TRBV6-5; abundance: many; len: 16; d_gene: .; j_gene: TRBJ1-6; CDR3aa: CASTTRRASLNSPLHF; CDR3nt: TGTGCCAGCACAACCCGCAGGGCCAGCCTAAATTCACCCCTCCACTTT